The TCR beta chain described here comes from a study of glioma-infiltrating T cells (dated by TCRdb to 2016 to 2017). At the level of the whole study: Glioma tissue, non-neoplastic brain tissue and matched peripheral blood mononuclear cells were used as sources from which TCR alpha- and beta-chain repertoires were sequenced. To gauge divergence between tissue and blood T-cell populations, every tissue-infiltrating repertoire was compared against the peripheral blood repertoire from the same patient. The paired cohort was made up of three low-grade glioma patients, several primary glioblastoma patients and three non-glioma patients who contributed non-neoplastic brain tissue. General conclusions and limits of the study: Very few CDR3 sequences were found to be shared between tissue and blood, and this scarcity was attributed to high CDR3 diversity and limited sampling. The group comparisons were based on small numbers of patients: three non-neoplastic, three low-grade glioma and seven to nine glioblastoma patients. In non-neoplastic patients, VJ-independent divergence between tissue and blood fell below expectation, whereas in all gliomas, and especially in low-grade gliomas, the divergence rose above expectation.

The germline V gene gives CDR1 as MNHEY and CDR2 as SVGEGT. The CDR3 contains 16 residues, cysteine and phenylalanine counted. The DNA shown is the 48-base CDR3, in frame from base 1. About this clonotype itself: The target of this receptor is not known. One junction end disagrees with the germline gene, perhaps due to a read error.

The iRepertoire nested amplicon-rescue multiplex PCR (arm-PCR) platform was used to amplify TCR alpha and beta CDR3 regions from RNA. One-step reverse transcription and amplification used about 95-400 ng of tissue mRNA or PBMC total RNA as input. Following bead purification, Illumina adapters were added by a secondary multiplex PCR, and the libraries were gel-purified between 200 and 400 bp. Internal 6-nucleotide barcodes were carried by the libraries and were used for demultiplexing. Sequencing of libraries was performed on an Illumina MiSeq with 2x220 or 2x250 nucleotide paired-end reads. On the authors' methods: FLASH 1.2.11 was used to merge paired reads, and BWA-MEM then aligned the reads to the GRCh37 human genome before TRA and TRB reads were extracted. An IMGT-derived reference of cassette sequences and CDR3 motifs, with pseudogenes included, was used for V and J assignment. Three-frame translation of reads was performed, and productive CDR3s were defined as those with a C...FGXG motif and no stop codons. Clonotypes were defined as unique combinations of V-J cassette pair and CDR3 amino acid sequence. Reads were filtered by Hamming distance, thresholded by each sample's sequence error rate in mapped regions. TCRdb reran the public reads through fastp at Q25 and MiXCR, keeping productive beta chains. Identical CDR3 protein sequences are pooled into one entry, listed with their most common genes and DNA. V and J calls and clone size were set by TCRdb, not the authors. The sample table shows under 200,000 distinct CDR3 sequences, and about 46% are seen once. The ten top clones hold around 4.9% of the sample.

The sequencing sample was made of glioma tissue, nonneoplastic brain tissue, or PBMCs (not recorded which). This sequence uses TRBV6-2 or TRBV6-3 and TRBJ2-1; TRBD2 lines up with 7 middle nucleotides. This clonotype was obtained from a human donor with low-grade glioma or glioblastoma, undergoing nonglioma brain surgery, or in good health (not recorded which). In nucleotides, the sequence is TGTGCCAGCAATCTGGCGGGAGTGCTACCATACATTGAGCAGTTCTTC. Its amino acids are CASNLAGVLPYIEQFF.